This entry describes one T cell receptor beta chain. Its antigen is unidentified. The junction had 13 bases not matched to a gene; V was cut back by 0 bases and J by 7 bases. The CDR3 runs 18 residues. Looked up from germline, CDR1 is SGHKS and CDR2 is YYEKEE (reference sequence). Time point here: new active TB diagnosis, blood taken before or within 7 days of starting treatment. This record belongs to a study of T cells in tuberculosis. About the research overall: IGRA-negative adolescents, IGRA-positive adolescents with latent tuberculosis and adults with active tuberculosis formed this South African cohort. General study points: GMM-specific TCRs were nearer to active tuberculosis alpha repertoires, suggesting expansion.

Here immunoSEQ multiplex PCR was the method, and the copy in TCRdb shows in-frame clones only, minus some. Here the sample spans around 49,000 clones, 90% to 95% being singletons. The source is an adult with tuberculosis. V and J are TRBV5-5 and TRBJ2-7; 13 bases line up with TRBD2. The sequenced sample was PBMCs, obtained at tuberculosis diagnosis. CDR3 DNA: TGTGCCAGCAGCTTGGGGACTAGCGGGAGCGGAAGGGCGAGAGAGCAGTACTTC. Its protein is CASSLGTSGSGRAREQYF.